This record concerns one T cell receptor (beta chain) sequence. The record originates from a study of neurological immune-mediated disorders. MiXCR, run by TCRdb on the 5' RACE reads, gives a single entry per CDR3 protein. Here the sample spans 55,000 to 65,000 distinct CDR3 sequences, around 10% being singletons. Time point defined: longitudinal time-point 2. The sequence derives from a man aged 25 to 45 in good health. Sequenced sample: PBMCs.

This chain's CDR3 is CATSVAGDIQYF. The CDR3 DNA is TGTGCCACCAGTGTCGCCGGAGACATTCAGTACTTC. V usage is TRBV24-1 and J usage is TRBJ2-4; D unresolved. The CDR3 runs 12 residues. Per the germline V gene, CDR1 is KGHDR and CDR2 is SFDVKD. V lost 5 bases to trimming and J lost 8 bases, with 9 bases between them.